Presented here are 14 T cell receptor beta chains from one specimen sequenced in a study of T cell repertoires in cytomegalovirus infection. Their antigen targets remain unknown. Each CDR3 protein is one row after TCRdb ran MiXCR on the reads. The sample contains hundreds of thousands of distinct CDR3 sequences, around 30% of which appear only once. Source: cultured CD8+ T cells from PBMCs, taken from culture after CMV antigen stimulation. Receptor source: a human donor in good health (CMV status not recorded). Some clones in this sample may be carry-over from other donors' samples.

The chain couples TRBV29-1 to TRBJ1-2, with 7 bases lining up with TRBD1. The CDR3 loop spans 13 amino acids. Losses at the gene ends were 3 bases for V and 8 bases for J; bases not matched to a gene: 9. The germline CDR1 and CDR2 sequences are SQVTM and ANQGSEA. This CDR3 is CSVDRGLGGGYTF. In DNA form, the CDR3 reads TGCAGCGTTGACAGGGGGTTGGGAGGAGGCTACACCTTC.

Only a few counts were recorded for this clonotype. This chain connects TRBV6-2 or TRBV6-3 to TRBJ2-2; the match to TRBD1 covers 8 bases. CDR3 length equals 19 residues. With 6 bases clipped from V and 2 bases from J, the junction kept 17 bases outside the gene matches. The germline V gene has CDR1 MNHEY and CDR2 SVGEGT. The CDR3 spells CASSSLQIRQGQNTGELFF. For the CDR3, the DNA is TGTGCCAGCAGCTCACTCCAGATCCGACAGGGGCAAAACACCGGGGAGCTGTTTTTT.

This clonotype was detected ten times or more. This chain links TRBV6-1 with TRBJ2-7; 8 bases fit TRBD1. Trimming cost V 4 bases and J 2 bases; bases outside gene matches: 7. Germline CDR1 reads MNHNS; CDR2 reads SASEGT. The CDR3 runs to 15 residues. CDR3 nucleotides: TGTGCCAGCAGTGGAATAGGGACAGGTGCCTACGAGCAGTACTTC. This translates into CASSGIGTGAYEQYF.

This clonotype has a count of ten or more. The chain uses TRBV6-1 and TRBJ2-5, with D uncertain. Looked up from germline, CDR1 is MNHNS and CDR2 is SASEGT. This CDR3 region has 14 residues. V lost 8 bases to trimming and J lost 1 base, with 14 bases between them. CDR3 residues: CASRLRSFQETQYF. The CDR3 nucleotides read TGTGCCAGCCGGCTCAGAAGCTTCCAAGAGACCCAGTACTTC.

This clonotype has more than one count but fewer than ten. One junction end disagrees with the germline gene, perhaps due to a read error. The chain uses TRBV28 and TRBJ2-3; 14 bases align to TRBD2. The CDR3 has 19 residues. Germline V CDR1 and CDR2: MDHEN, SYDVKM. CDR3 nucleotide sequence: TGTGCCAGCAGTTCCGGCACGACTAGCGGGGGGGTTTACACAGATACGCAGTACTTT. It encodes CASSSGTTSGGVYTDTQYF.

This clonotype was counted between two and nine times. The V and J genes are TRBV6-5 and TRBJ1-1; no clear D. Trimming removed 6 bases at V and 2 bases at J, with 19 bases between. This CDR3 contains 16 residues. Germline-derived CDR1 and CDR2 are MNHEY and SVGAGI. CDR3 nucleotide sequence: TGTGCCAGCAGCCCGATGCACGTCCCGGGCAACACTGAAGCTTTCTTT. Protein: CASSPMHVPGNTEAFF.

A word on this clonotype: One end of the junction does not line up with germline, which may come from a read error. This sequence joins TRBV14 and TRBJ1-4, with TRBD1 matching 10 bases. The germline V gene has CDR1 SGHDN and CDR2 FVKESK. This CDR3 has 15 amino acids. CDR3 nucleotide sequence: TGTGTCAGCAGCCAAAAGGGGGACAGGGGAGAAAAACTGTTTTTT. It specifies CVSSQKGDRGEKLFF.

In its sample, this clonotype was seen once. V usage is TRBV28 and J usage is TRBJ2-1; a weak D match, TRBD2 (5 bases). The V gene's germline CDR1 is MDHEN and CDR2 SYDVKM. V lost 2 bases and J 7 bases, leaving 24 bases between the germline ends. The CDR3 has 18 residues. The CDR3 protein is CASSLPPLSDMTGNEQFF. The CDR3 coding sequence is TGTGCCAGCAGTTTACCCCCTTTATCTGACATGACGGGGAATGAGCAGTTCTTC.

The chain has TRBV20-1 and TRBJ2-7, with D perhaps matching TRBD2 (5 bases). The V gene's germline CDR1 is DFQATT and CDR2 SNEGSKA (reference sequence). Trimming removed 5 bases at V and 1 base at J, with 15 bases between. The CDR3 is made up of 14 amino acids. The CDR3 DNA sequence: TGCAGTGCTCCGATTCCCCGGGAATCCTACGAGCAGTACTTC. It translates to CSAPIPRESYEQYF.

Here the CDR3 DNA reads TGTGCCAGCAGTTACTCACAGAGGATTCTAGCGGGACCCGAGGCGTACCAAGAGACCCAGTACTTC. This sequence encodes CASSYSQRILAGPEAYQETQYF. V and J are TRBV6-5 and TRBJ2-5; 9 bases map to TRBD2. After removal of 0 bases from V and 0 bases from J, the junction contained 20 bases not matched to a gene. From germline, CDR1 is MNHEY and CDR2 SVGAGI. CDR3 length: 22 amino acids.

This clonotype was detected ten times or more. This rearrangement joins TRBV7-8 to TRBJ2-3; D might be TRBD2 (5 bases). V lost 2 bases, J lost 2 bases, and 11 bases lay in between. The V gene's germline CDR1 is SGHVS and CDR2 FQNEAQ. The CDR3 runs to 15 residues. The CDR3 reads CASSLRGRATDTQYF. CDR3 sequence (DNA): TGTGCCAGCAGCTTAAGAGGGAGAGCCACAGATACGCAGTATTTT.

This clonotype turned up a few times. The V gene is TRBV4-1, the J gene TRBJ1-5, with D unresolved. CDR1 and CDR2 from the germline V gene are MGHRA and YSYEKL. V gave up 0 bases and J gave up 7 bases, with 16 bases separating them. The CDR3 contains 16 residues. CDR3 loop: CASSQDAGEGSQPQHF. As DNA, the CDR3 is TGCGCCAGCAGCCAAGATGCGGGAGAGGGAAGCCAGCCCCAGCATTTT.

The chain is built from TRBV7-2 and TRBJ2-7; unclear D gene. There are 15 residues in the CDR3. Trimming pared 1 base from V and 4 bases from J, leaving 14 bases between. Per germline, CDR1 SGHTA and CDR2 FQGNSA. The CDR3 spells CASSLEFTEGYEQYF. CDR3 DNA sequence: TGTGCCAGCAGCTTAGAATTTACAGAAGGTTACGAGCAGTACTTC.

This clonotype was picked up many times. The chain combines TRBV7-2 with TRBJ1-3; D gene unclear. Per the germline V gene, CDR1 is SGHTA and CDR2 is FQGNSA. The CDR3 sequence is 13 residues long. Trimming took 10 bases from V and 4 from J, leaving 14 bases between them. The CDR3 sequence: CATLPSGGNTIYF. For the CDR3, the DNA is TGTGCCACCCTCCCTTCGGGGGGAAACACCATATATTTT.